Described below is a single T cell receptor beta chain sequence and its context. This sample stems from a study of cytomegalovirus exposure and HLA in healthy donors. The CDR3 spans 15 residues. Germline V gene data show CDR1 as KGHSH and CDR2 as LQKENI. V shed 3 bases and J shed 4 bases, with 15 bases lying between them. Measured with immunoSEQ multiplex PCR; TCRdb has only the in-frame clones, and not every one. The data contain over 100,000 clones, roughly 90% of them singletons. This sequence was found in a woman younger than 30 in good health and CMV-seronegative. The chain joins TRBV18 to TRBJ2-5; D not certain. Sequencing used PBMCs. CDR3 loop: CASSPAVISGETQYF. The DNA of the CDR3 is TGTGCCAGCTCACCTGCGGTTATCTCTGGAGAGACCCAGTACTTC.